Reported below is one T cell receptor beta chain. Its specificity is unknown. These data come from a study of post-analysis software for immune sequencing data. General observations from the study: Higher frequency in patients than in controls was seen for several TRBV segments, with TRBV5-6, TRBV5-1 and TRBV20-1 among them.

TCR beta libraries were prepared from cDNA with unique molecular identifiers. TCRdb called the PCR reads again in MiXCR, with one record for every CDR3 protein. The sample comprises more than 450,000 distinct CDR3 sequences, 34% of which are singletons, and about 5.6% rests with the top ten. The CDR3 has 18 residues. From germline, CDR1 is LNHNV and CDR2 YYDKDF (reference sequence). V lost 0 bases and J 4 bases, leaving 21 bases between the germline ends. Sequenced: blood. The chain carries TRBV15 and TRBJ1-2; possibly TRBD1 for D (5 bases). This TCR was recovered from a girl under 18 with multiple sclerosis. CDR3 in amino acids: CATSRDRRGPTSSYGYTF. The CDR3 DNA reads TGTGCCACCAGCAGAGATCGGCGGGGCCCAACATCTTCCTATGGCTACACCTTC.